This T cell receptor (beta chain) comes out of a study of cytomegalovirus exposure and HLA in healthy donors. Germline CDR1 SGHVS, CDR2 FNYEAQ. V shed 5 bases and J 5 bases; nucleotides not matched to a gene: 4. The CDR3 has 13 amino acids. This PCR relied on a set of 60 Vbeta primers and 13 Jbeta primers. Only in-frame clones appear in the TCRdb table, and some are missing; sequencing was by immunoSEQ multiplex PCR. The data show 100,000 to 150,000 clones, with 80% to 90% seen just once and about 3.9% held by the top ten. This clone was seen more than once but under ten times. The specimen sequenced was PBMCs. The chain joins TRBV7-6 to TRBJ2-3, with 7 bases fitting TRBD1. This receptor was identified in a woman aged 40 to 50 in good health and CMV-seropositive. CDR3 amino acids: CASSRDRIDTQYF. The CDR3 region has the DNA TGTGCCAGCAGCAGGGACAGAATAGATACGCAGTATTTT.